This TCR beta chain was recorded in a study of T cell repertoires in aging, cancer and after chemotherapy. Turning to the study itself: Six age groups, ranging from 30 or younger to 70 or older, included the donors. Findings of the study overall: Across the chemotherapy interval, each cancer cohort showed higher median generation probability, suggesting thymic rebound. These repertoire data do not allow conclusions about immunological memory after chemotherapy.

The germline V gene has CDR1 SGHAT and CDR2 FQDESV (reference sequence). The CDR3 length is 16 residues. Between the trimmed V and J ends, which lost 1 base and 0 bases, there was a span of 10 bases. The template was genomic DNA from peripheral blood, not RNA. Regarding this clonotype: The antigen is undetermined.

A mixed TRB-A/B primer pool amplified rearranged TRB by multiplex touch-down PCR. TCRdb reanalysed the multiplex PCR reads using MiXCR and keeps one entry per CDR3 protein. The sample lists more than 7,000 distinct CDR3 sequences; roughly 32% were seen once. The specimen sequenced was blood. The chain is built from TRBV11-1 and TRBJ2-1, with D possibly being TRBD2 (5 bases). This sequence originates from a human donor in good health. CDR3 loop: CASSLGPGSSYNEQFF. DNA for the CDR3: TGTGCCAGCAGCTTAGGTCCGGGAAGCTCCTACAATGAGCAGTTCTTC.